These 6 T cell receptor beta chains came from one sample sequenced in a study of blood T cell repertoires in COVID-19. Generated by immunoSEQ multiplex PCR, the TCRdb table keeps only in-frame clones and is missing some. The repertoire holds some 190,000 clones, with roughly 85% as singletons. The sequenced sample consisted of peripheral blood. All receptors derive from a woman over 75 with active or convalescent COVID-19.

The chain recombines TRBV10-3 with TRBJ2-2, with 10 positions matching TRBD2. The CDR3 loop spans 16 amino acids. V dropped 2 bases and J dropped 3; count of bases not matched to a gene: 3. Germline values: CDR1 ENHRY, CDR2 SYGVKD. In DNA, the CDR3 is TGTGCCATCAGTGAGAGGCTAGCGGGGGACACCGGGGAGCTGTTTTTT. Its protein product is CAISERLAGDTGELFF.

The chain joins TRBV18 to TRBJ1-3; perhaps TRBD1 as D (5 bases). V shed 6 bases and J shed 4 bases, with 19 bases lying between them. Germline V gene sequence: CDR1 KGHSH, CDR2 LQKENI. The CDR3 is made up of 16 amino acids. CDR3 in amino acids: CASSRDDTGSGNTIYF. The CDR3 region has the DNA TGTGCCAGCTCGCGGGACGACACTGGATCCGGAAACACCATATATTTT.

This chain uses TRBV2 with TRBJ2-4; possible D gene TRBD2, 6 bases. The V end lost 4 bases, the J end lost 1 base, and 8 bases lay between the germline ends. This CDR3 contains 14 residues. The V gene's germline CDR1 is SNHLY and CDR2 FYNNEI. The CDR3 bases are TGTGCCAGCAGTGGGAGCGGGGCCAAAAACATTCAGTACTTC. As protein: CASSGSGAKNIQYF.

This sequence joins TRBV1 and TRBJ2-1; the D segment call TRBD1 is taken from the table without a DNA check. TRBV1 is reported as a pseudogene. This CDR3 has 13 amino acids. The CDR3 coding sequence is TGCACCAGGACCAGGGGCTTTCCCAATGAGCAGTTCTTC. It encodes CTRTRGFPNEQFF.

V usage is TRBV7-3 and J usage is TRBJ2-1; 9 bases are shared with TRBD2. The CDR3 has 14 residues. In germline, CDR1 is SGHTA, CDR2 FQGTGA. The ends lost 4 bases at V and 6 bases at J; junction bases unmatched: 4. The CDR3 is CASSSNSGSNEQFF. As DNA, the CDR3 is TGTGCCAGCAGCTCAAATAGCGGGAGCAATGAGCAGTTCTTC.

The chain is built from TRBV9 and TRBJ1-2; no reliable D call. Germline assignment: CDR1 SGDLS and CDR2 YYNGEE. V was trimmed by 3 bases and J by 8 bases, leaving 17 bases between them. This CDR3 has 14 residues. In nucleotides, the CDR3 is TGTGCCAGCAGCGCCCGACGGAGGGATGGAGGCTACACCTTC. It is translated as CASSARRRDGGYTF.